This T cell receptor beta chain was captured in a study of blood T cell repertoires in COVID-19. Study summary: T cells, B-cell-depleted T cells, or PBMCs provided the cDNA or gDNA that served as material.

The protocol was immunoSEQ multiplex PCR, while the TCRdb copy is restricted to in-frame clones and leaves out a portion. Altogether 250,000 or so clones are present, about 80% being singletons, with the ten largest covering roughly 10%. After removal of 4 bases from V and 1 base from J, the junction contained 4 bases not matched to a gene. Per the germline V gene, CDR1 is SGHRS and CDR2 is YFSETQ. The CDR3 extends over 15 amino acids. This clone was recorded many times. Other DNA sequences in the sample encode the same CDR3. V usage is TRBV5-1 and J usage is TRBJ2-2; TRBD1 matches 7 bases. Sequences were obtained from peripheral blood. The TCR sequence derives from a man older than 75 with acute or convalescent COVID-19. CDR3 loop: CASSLDRRNTGELFF. The CDR3 coding sequence is TGCGCCAGCAGCCTGGACAGGCGGAACACCGGGGAGCTGTTTTTT.